Detailed here is one T cell receptor beta chain. Assay used: immunoSEQ multiplex PCR; TCRdb lists only in-frame clones, some missing. The profile shows nearly 200,000 clones, roughly four fifths of them singletons. These data are taken from a study of blood T cell repertoires in COVID-19. Overall study: Specimens from acute and convalescent COVID-19 originated in the United States, Italy and Spain.

The CDR3 covers 15 residues. V was pared by 7 bases and J by 5 bases, with 20 bases between. The germline CDR1 and CDR2 sequences are MNHEY and SVGAGI. The chain employs TRBV6-5 and TRBJ1-1, with a tentative D call TRBD1 (5 bases). The sample consisted of peripheral blood. This sequence originates from a human donor with acute or convalescent COVID-19. The donor label of this sample is uncertain. Here the CDR3 DNA reads TGTGCCAGCACCTTACAAGGGGTGGGAAATACTGAAGCTTTCTTT. This encodes CASTLQGVGNTEAFF.